This T cell receptor beta chain derives from a study of regulatory T cells in long-lasting Graves disease. HTBI primers from iRepertoire and Arm-PCR of CDR3 regions yielded the TCR beta libraries. Per the original data handling: Overall, samples carried approximately 60 TRBV and more than 13 TRBJ segments. Each CDR3 protein is one row after TCRdb ran MiXCR on the multiplex PCR reads. The V and J calls and clone size come from TCRdb's table, not from the authors' own analysis. The repertoire holds fewer than 400,000 distinct CDR3 sequences, 15% to 20% seen once, with 38% in the top ten. V trimming: 6 bases; J trimming: 4 bases; junction bases outside the gene matches: 7. The CDR3 has 16 residues. General study findings and limits: Analyses excluded thyroid tissue, covering peripheral blood alone. Persistent disease was characterized by preferential usage of TRBV28, TRBJ1-2 and TRBJ2-5.

Time point reported: newly diagnosed GD, antithyroid drugs for less than 3 months. RNA extracted from PBMCs served as the sequencing template. This clonotype has ten or more counts. Its antigen is not identified. This receptor was taken from a female donor with Graves disease. The sequencing used peripheral blood mononuclear cells (PBMCs), collected at new diagnosis, from a patient treated with antithyroid drugs. This chain connects TRBV12-3 or TRBV12-4 to TRBJ2-1; 12 nucleotides match TRBD2. The DNA of the CDR3 is TGTGCCAGCAGATCCGCTCTAGCGGGAGGGTACAATGAGCAGTTCTTC. Residues: CASRSALAGGYNEQFF.